These T cell receptor beta chains were read from a single sample in a study of T cells in localized non-small cell lung cancer. Sequencing used immunoSEQ multiplex PCR; TCRdb keeps in-frame clones, though not all of them. The table records 60,000 to 65,000 clones, 75% to 90% of them present only once. Sequenced material: peripheral blood, taken before any cancer treatment. The receptors here all came from a woman aged 35-75 years with stage I lung adenocarcinoma. Each CDR3 is given with its conserved first and last residue. A D gene is named only where the DNA matches it firmly. Some rows mark clone size as missing; the rest say once, few, many or name a class of expanded clone.

D	J	V	size	DNA	CDR3
-	TRBJ1-1	TRBV5-1	once	TGCGCCAGCAGCGTACAAGACACTGAAGCTTTCTTT	CASSVQDTEAFF
-	TRBJ1-2	TRBV6-5	-	TGTGCCAGCTCCCAGGGCGCGGGAGGCTACACCTTC	CASSQGAGGYTF
TRBD2	TRBJ2-3	TRBV6-1	-	TGTGCCAGCAGTGGGCTTCTTCTAGCGGGAGAGCTTCATACGCAGTATTTT	CASSGLLLAGELHTQYF
-	TRBJ2-1	TRBV10-3	-	TGTGCCATCAGAGGGGGGCCAGAGGATGAGCAGTTCTTC	CAIRGGPEDEQFF
-	TRBJ1-5	TRBV19	-	TGTGCCAGTAGTATTGATACAGGGTACCGGCCCCAGCATTTT	CASSIDTGYRPQHF
-	TRBJ2-3	TRBV7-2	-	TGTGCCAGCAGCTCGTCGCCGCCGTTTGGGAGGCGCACAGATACGCAGTATTTT	CASSSSPPFGRRTDTQYF
-	TRBJ1-1	TRBV5-6	-	TGTGCCAGCAGCTTGGCCGCGGGGGGAAGGGGAACTGAAGCTTTCTTT	CASSLAAGGRGTEAFF
-	TRBJ2-3	TRBV5-4	-	TGTGCCAGCAGCTTTAGTATGGTAGATACGCAGTATTTT	CASSFSMVDTQYF
-	TRBJ1-1	TRBV7-2	-	TGTGCCAGCAGGAGTGTCACTGAAGCTTTCTTT	CASRSVTEAFF
-	TRBJ1-3	TRBV7-4	-	TGTGCCAGCAGCTTAGGTCCTGGAAACACCATATATTTT	CASSLGPGNTIYF
-	TRBJ1-1	TRBV5-5	-	TGTGCCAGCAGCTCTCAAAACGCTGAAGCTTTCTTT	CASSSQNAEAFF
-	TRBJ2-5	TRBV27	-	TGTGCCAGCAGTTTAGGCAGGGTGGGTTATAGAGAGACCCAGTACTTC	CASSLGRVGYRETQYF
-	TRBJ2-6	TRBV2	few	TGTGCCACCTGGACTGGCTCTGGGGCCAACGTCCTGACTTTC	CATWTGSGANVLTF
-	TRBJ2-7	TRBV5-1	-	TGCGCCAGCAGCTTATCATCACCCTCCTACGAGCAGTACTTC	CASSLSSPSYEQYF
-	TRBJ2-7	TRBV28	-	TGTGCCAGCAGCAGTACCGTTGGGGGTGGTTTCTACGAGCAGTACTTC	CASSSTVGGGFYEQYF
TRBD2	TRBJ2-1	TRBV15	-	TGTGCCACCAGCAGAGTAGTGGAGACTAGCGGGAGCCGTAGCTCCTACAATGAGCAGTTCTTC	CATSRVVETSGSRSSYNEQFF
-	TRBJ1-4	TRBV19	-	TGTGCCAGTACCCCCATAGTTTCGGGGTATCGTGAAAAACTGTTTTTT	CASTPIVSGYREKLFF
TRBD1	TRBJ2-6	TRBV5-1	-	TGCGCCAGCAGCTTGGATGGACAGGCTGGGGCCAACGTCCTGACTTTC	CASSLDGQAGANVLTF
TRBD1	TRBJ1-1	TRBV18	-	TGTGCCAGCTCACCGAGGGACAGGGTAGACGGCACTGAAGCTTTCTTT	CASSPRDRVDGTEAFF
-	TRBJ1-1	TRBV6-5	once	TGTGCCAGCAGTTCTACACAGAACACTGAAGCTTTCTTT	CASSSTQNTEAFF
-	TRBJ1-1	TRBV18	-	TGTGCCAGCCGCTTCGGGGGGGCTGACACTGAAGCTTTCTTT	CASRFGGADTEAFF
TRBD2	TRBJ2-7	TRBV10-3	-	TGTGCCATCAGACCGGGACTAGAAGTCCGCGAGCAGTACTTC	CAIRPGLEVREQYF
-	TRBJ2-1	TRBV27	few	TGTGCCAGCAGTCCAAGGGGACTCGGTGAGCAGTTCTTC	CASSPRGLGEQFF
TRBD1	TRBJ1-1	TRBV7-6	-	TGTGCCAGCAGCTTAGTATCGGGACAGGGCGCTGAAGCTTTCTTT	CASSLVSGQGAEAFF
-	TRBJ2-1	TRBV28	-	TGTGCCTGGGGGGGCGCCCCGCGGAATGAGCAGTTCTTC	CAWGGAPRNEQFF
TRBD1	TRBJ1-1	TRBV6-6	-	TGTGCCAGCAGTTATAAGGGGGCCCTGAACACTGAAGCTTTCTTT	CASSYKGALNTEAFF
-	TRBJ2-6	TRBV7-2	-	TGTGCCAGCAGCTTAGTGACAGGAAATTCTGGGGCCAACGTCCTGACTTTC	CASSLVTGNSGANVLTF